The T cell receptor (beta chain) described here comes from a study of blood T cells in healthy people across ages. For the second PCR, which ran for about 7 to 11 cycles, a sample-barcoded 5' primer and a J-beta primer mix were used. Each CDR3 protein is one row after TCRdb ran MiXCR on the 5' RACE reads. The sample lists under 2 million distinct CDR3 sequences, about 35% occurring once. There are 20 residues in the CDR3. Trimming cost V 8 bases and J 0 bases; bases outside gene matches: 16. Germline CDR1 SNHLY, CDR2 FYNNEI. The sequence was collected from a woman aged 25 to 45 in good health. V usage is TRBV2 and J usage is TRBJ2-1, with 13 bases fitting TRBD2. Input material: blood. CDR3: CASGVSWGLAGKGSYNEQFF. The CDR3 DNA reads TGTGCCAGCGGTGTGTCATGGGGACTAGCGGGGAAGGGCTCCTACAATGAGCAGTTCTTC.